This TCR beta chain was captured by sequencing in a study of blood T cells in healthy people across ages. With a J-beta primer mix and a sample-barcoded 5' primer, a second PCR ran about 6 to 11 cycles. Every sample gave at least 2.5 million paired-end reads containing CDR3. In TCRdb, the 5' RACE reads were re-called with MiXCR into one record per CDR3 protein. The data hold some 1.5 million distinct CDR3 sequences, with 28% observed a single time. Study findings and constraints: Possibly confounding the expanded clonotype changes was the fact that donor CMV status was unknown. Long-lived donors carried more naive CD4+ cells and greater diversity than aged donors.

V gave up 4 bases and J gave up 8 bases, with 13 bases separating them. The CDR3 has 14 residues. The germline V gene has CDR1 SGHRS and CDR2 YFSETQ. On this clonotype: Antigen unknown.

Each sample gave at least 6.5 million isolated PBMCs. The genes are TRBV5-1 and TRBJ1-6, with D possibly being TRBD1 (5 bases). This clonotype originated in a woman in her thirties in good health. Specimen: blood. As DNA, the CDR3 is TGCGCCAGCAGCCCGGGACTGATGGATTCACCCCTCCACTTT. This encodes CASSPGLMDSPLHF.